These T cell receptor beta chains were read from a single sample in a study of T cells in Graves' hyperthyroidism and ophthalmopathy. One entry per CDR3 protein results from TCRdb running MiXCR on the multiplex PCR reads. The repertoire consists of over 450,000 distinct CDR3 sequences, with 14% occurring once and the leading ten covering about 17%. The specimen sequenced was blood. The origin of the receptors is a young woman with Graves' hyperthyroidism. CDR3s include the opening cysteine and the closing phenylalanine or tryptophan. D genes are given only for firm matches. Clone size is stated in some rows and not others, as once, few, many or a class when expanded.

size | J | D | V | CDR3 | DNA
many | TRBJ2-1 | TRBD2 | TRBV7-3 | CASSPGLAGAADEQFF | TGTGCCAGCAGCCCGGGACTAGCGGGAGCGGCTGATGAGCAGTTCTTC
few | TRBJ2-7 | TRBD2 | TRBV19 | CASSLLAGVLDEQYF | TGTGCCAGTAGCTTACTAGCGGGAGTCTTGGACGAGCAGTACTTC
few | TRBJ2-5 | TRBD2 | TRBV12-3/TRBV12-4 | CASGPPGRETQYF | TGTGCCAGCGGTCCCCCCGGGAGGGAGACCCAGTACTTC
- | TRBJ2-1 | - | TRBV13 | CASSPGGTGSYNEQFF | TGTGCCAGCAGCCCCGGGGGGACAGGCTCCTACAATGAGCAGTTCTTC
many | TRBJ1-4 | TRBD1 | TRBV29-1 | CSVRRTGTNEKLFF | TGCAGCGTCCGAAGGACAGGAACTAATGAAAAACTGTTTTTT
many | TRBJ2-1 | - | TRBV28 | CASSLRLYNEQFF | TGTGCCAGCAGTTTACGGCTTTACAATGAGCAGTTCTTC
few | TRBJ1-5 | - | TRBV19 | CASASYNQPQHF | TGTGCCAGTGCTTCCTACAATCAGCCCCAGCATTTT
many | TRBJ1-5 | - | TRBV19 | CASRARGAVNQPQHF | TGTGCCAGTAGAGCGCGGGGGGCCGTTAATCAGCCCCAGCATTTT
many | TRBJ2-1 | TRBD1 | TRBV20-1 | CSADRDRGAIGSYNEQFF | TGCAGTGCTGACCGGGACAGGGGGGCAATTGGGTCCTACAATGAGCAGTTCTTC
many | TRBJ1-2 | - | TRBV12-3/TRBV12-4 | CASSPRQEYTF | TGTGCCAGCAGTCCGAGGCAGGAGTACACCTTC
- | TRBJ1-5 | - | TRBV29-1 | CSVQTGDLKPQHF | TGCAGCGTCCAAACGGGGGACTTAAAGCCCCAGCATTTT
- | TRBJ2-1 | - | TRBV30 | CAWSGDGNNEQFF | TGTGCCTGGAGTGGGGACGGTAACAATGAGCAGTTCTTC
- | TRBJ2-3 | TRBD2 | TRBV7-9 | CASSPTGTSGSLDTQYF | TGTGCCAGCAGCCCGACCGGGACTAGCGGGAGTTTGGATACGCAGTATTTT
many | TRBJ2-4 | TRBD1 | TRBV30 | CAWSEGTSGGGSIQYF | TGTGCCTGGAGTGAAGGGACGTCAGGGGGTGGTAGCATTCAGTACTTC
many | TRBJ1-1 | - | TRBV11-1 | CASSPPGHLNTEAFF | TGTGCCAGCAGCCCACCTGGACATTTGAACACTGAAGCTTTCTTT
many | TRBJ1-1 | - | TRBV29-1 | CSSLSMNTEAFF | TGCAGCTCCTTAAGTATGAACACTGAAGCTTTCTTT
many | TRBJ2-5 | TRBD1 | TRBV11-2 | CASSLGTGGIETQYF | TGTGCCAGCAGCTTAGGGACAGGGGGCATCGAGACCCAGTACTTC
many | TRBJ2-3 | - | TRBV28 | CASSLELPSTDTQYF | TGTGCCAGCAGTTTGGAGTTGCCGAGCACAGATACGCAGTATTTT
many | TRBJ1-2 | - | TRBV2 | CASDLQGDGYTF | TGTGCCAGCGACCTACAGGGCGATGGCTACACCTTC
- | TRBJ1-1 | - | TRBV5-1 | CASSLGTGRGAEAFF | TGCGCCAGCAGCTTGGGGACGGGAAGGGGGGCTGAAGCTTTCTTT
many | TRBJ2-6 | - | TRBV7-3 | CASSPEIRRSGANVLTF | TGTGCCAGCAGCCCGGAGATAAGGCGGTCTGGGGCCAACGTCCTGACTTTC
many | TRBJ1-2 | - | TRBV7-9 | CASSSKAGYTF | TGTGCCAGCAGCTCGAAGGCTGGCTACACCTTC
many | TRBJ2-2 | - | TRBV11-2 | CASSLVGPGELFF | TGTGCCAGCAGCTTAGTCGGTCCCGGGGAGCTGTTTTTT
few | TRBJ1-1 | - | TRBV19 | CASNMTFQNTEAFF | TGTGCCAGTAATATGACATTCCAAAACACTGAAGCTTTCTTT
- | TRBJ1-1 | TRBD1 | TRBV4-1 | CASSHPDRDYMNTEAFF | TGCGCCAGCAGCCATCCTGACAGGGATTACATGAACACTGAAGCTTTCTTT
- | TRBJ2-3 | TRBD2 | TRBV19 | CASSILTSGSGIDTQYF | TGTGCCAGTAGTATCCTCACTAGCGGGAGTGGTATAGATACGCAGTATTTT
many | TRBJ1-1 | - | TRBV12-3/TRBV12-4 | CASTLRGQRTEAFF | TGTGCCAGCACCCTCCGGGGGCAGAGAACTGAAGCTTTCTTT
few | TRBJ2-7 | TRBD2 | TRBV19 | CASSIERGAYEQYF | TGTGCCAGTAGTATAGAGCGGGGGGCCTACGAGCAGTACTTC
- | TRBJ2-7 | TRBD1 | TRBV2 | CASGGTGGTYEQYF | TGTGCCAGCGGCGGGACAGGGGGCACCTACGAGCAGTACTTC
- | TRBJ2-5 | - | TRBV27 | CASSLLPQGVWETQYF | TGTGCCAGCAGTTTACTCCCCCAGGGTGTGTGGGAGACCCAGTACTTC
few | TRBJ1-2 | - | TRBV19 | CASSISRLQGYYGYTF | TGTGCCAGTAGTATATCCCGCCTTCAGGGGTACTATGGCTACACCTTC
many | TRBJ2-1 | TRBD2 | TRBV11-2 | CASSLDWAGGSNEQFF | TGTGCCAGCAGCTTAGATTGGGCGGGAGGTTCCAATGAGCAGTTCTTC
- | TRBJ2-2 | TRBD2 | TRBV13 | CASSLEASGDTGELFF | TGTGCCAGCAGCTTAGAGGCTAGCGGGGACACCGGGGAGCTGTTTTTT
- | TRBJ1-5 | - | TRBV7-2 | CASSSETNRGQPQHF | TGTGCCAGCAGCTCTGAGACAAATCGGGGTCAGCCCCAGCATTTT
few | TRBJ2-7 | TRBD2 | TRBV18 | CASSHGLAGGRDEQYF | TGTGCCAGCTCACACGGACTAGCGGGAGGGCGAGACGAGCAGTACTTC
many | TRBJ2-1 | - | TRBV6-1 | CASSEFSWYYLSSYNEQFF | TGTGCCAGCAGTGAATTTAGTTGGTACTACCTTAGCTCCTACAATGAGCAGTTCTTC
few | TRBJ2-1 | - | TRBV4-1 | CASSPVSAEDEQFF | TGCGCCAGCAGCCCTGTTTCGGCCGAGGATGAGCAGTTCTTC
many | TRBJ1-2 | TRBD1 | TRBV28 | CASSLALTGSDGYTF | TGTGCCAGCAGTTTAGCATTGACAGGGTCTGATGGCTACACCTTC
few | TRBJ1-5 | TRBD1 | TRBV4-1 | CASSETGRGNQPQHF | TGCGCCAGCAGCGAGACAGGGCGTGGCAATCAGCCCCAGCATTTT
many | TRBJ1-4 | - | TRBV5-5 | CASSLDPGFNEKLFF | TGTGCCAGCAGCTTGGACCCGGGCTTCAATGAAAAACTGTTTTTT
few | TRBJ2-1 | TRBD2 | TRBV20-1 | CSATGLAGVDEQFF | TGCAGTGCTACCGGACTAGCGGGAGTGGATGAGCAGTTCTTC
few | TRBJ1-2 | TRBD1 | TRBV29-1 | CSVETGGLGNTF | TGCAGCGTTGAAACAGGGGGTCTAGGCAACACCTTC
few | TRBJ1-2 | TRBD1 | TRBV6-1 | CASSSVDRSYGYTF | TGTGCCAGCAGCTCCGTGGACAGGTCCTATGGCTACACCTTC
many | TRBJ2-4 | - | TRBV12-5 | CASGIAKNIQYF | TGTGCTAGTGGAATAGCCAAAAACATTCAGTACTTC
- | TRBJ2-1 | - | TRBV19 | CASSIEPVYNEQFF | TGTGCCAGTAGTATAGAACCAGTATACAATGAGCAGTTCTTC
many | TRBJ2-5 | - | TRBV11-2 | CASSFAGTPGETQYF | TGTGCCAGCAGCTTCGCCGGGACTCCAGGAGAGACCCAGTACTTC
- | TRBJ1-5 | - | TRBV24-1 | CATSDGHSNQPQHF | TGTGCCACCAGTGATGGACACAGCAATCAGCCCCAGCATTTT